This section outlines one T cell receptor beta chain sequence together with its context. Per the authors' pipeline: Reference gene primer amplification yielded estimated nucleated cell counts. Clones were sequenced by immunoSEQ multiplex PCR, and TCRdb holds only the in-frame ones, with some missing. V and J calls and clone size follow that table, whereas D and trimming were derived from the DNA. The table has some 150,000 clones, approximately 90% seen once. This CDR3 contains 13 residues. V lost 11 bases and J lost 5; bases outside the gene matches: 11. Germline CDR1 and CDR2: ENHRY and SYGVKD. The data are from a study of blood T cell repertoires in COVID-19. Study information: T cells, B-cell-depleted T cells, or PBMCs provided the cDNA or gDNA that served as material.

V usage is TRBV10-3 and J usage is TRBJ1-1; 7 bases agree with TRBD1. Material: peripheral blood. This clonotype originated in a woman in her fifties or sixties with active or convalescent COVID-19. DNA for the CDR3: TGTGCCGCTGGCAGGGGGGTCGGTACTGAAGCTTTCTTT. It yields the protein CAAGRGVGTEAFF.